Presented here are 12 T cell receptor beta chains from one specimen sequenced in a study of cytomegalovirus exposure and HLA in healthy donors. The study ran its PCR with 60 Vbeta and 13 Jbeta primers. The assay was immunoSEQ multiplex PCR, and TCRdb's table has in-frame clones only and misses some. Here the sample spans under 75,000 clones, 86% being singletons. The source material was PBMCs. The source is a woman aged 25 to 45 in good health and CMV-seronegative.

This rearrangement joins TRBV20-1 to TRBJ1-1; TRBD1 might be the D (6 bases). Trimming left V 1 base short and J 11 bases short, with 11 bases between. Germline lookup yields CDR1 DFQATT and CDR2 SNEGSKA (reference sequence). CDR3 length: 11 amino acids. As DNA, the CDR3 is TGCAGTGCTAGAGTGACGAGGGGGGCTTTCTTT. Its translation is CSARVTRGAFF.

There are a few counts of this clone. The J gene is TRBJ1-5, the V gene TRBV4-1; 10 bases are shared with TRBD1. The CDR3 spans 16 residues. Looked up from germline, CDR1 is MGHRA and CDR2 is YSYEKL. J gave up 6 bases and V 0 bases, and 5 bases lay outside the gene matches. This CDR3 reads CASSQEDRGNVQPQHF. CDR3 bases: TGCGCCAGCAGCCAAGAGGACAGGGGGAACGTTCAGCCCCAGCATTTT.

This clone was counted between two and nine times. V gene TRBV5-4 combines with J gene TRBJ2-7; 12 nucleotides agree with TRBD1. In germline, CDR1 is SGHNT, CDR2 YYREEE (reference sequence). The CDR3 loop spans 15 amino acids. Trimming at V came to 5 bases and at J to 3 bases, leaving 6 bases not matched to a gene. CDR3 region: CASSPGTGGIYEQYF. The CDR3, as DNA: TGTGCCAGCAGTCCCGGGACAGGGGGCATCTACGAGCAGTACTTC.

The V call is TRBV2, the J call TRBJ2-7; 8 bases match TRBD1. The CDR3 runs 14 residues. Trimming took 6 bases from V and 2 from J; bases not matched to a gene: 6. The germline CDR1 and CDR2 sequences are SNHLY and FYNNEI. Written as DNA, the CDR3 is TGTGCCAGCAGATTGGGACAGGCTGCCTACGAGCAGTACTTC. Protein sequence: CASRLGQAAYEQYF.

This chain uses TRBV7-2 with TRBJ2-4, with 9 bases lining up with TRBD2. This CDR3 contains 17 residues. The V and J ends lost 7 bases and 3 bases, in that order; junction bases with no gene match: 13. Germline assignment: CDR1 SGHTA and CDR2 FQGNSA. The chain's CDR3 is CASTIRPSGKSKNIQYF. The CDR3 nucleotides read TGTGCCAGCACCATACGGCCTAGCGGGAAGAGCAAAAACATTCAGTACTTC.

The V gene is TRBV5-1, the J gene TRBJ1-5, with D possibly TRBD1 on 5 matching bases. The CDR3 loop spans 15 amino acids. Trimming left V 0 bases short and J 0 bases short, with 7 bases between. Germline CDR1 is SGHRS and CDR2 is YFSETQ. The CDR3 loop reads CASSLGQNSNQPQHF. Here the CDR3 DNA reads TGCGCCAGCAGCTTGGGACAGAATAGCAATCAGCCCCAGCATTTT.

The chain couples TRBV19 to TRBJ1-2; TRBD1 matches 8 bases. Trimming removed 6 bases from V and 2 bases from J; junction bases left unmatched: 5. The CDR3 has 14 amino acids. Germline V lookup: CDR1 LNHDA, CDR2 SQIVND (reference sequence). As DNA, the CDR3 is TGTGCCAGTAGGTGGACAGGGCCGAACTATGGCTACACCTTC. Translating gives CASRWTGPNYGYTF.

Only a few counts were recorded for this clone. This chain connects TRBV7-2 to TRBJ1-1; D possibly corresponds to TRBD1 (6 bases). Trimming cost V 2 bases and J 6 bases, with 13 bases left between them. The CDR3 has 14 amino acids. Germline-derived CDR1 and CDR2 are SGHTA and FQGNSA. This chain's CDR3 is CASSLTRQAPEAFF. CDR3 nucleotides: TGTGCCAGCAGCTTAACTAGACAGGCGCCTGAAGCTTTCTTT.

The chain couples TRBV7-9 to TRBJ2-7; 8 bases are shared with TRBD1. CDR1 is SEHNR and CDR2 is FQNEAQ in the germline V gene (reference sequence). V lost 1 base and J lost 1; bases outside the gene matches: 0. CDR3 length: 14 amino acids. CDR3 nucleotides: TGTGCCAGCAGCTTAGGGGACAGGTCCTACGAGCAGTACTTC. Translated, it gives CASSLGDRSYEQYF. Combining the CDR3 with reference TRBV7-9 and TRBJ2-7 gives the whole variable domain DTGVSQNPRHKITKRGQNVTFRCDPISEHNRLYWYRQTLGQGPEFLTYFQNEAQLEKSRLLSDRFSAERPKGSFSTLEIQRTEQGDSAMYLCASSLGDRSYEQYFGPGTRLTVT.

This clone was found once. The gene calls are TRBV19 and TRBJ1-2; no reliable D call. V lost 7 bases and J 2 bases, leaving 14 bases between the germline ends. This CDR3 contains 14 residues. Looked up from germline, CDR1 is LNHDA and CDR2 is SQIVND (reference sequence). The CDR3 bases are TGTGCCAGTACCGAGCAAGCCCTAAACTATGGCTACACCTTC. The encoded protein is CASTEQALNYGYTF.

The gene calls are TRBV7-2 and TRBJ2-2; tentative D call: TRBD1 (5 bases). V lost 2 bases and J lost 4, with 14 bases in between. The germline gives CDR1 SGHTA, CDR2 FQGNSA. The CDR3 covers 16 residues. DNA of the CDR3: TGTGCCAGCAGCTTACGAAGGGGCGCCGGCACCGGGGAGCTGTTTTTT. Residues: CASSLRRGAGTGELFF.

This clone was seen only once. The rearrangement links TRBV30 to TRBJ2-5; D uncertain. The ends were cut back, 5 bases at V and 3 bases at J, with 16 bases in the middle. CDR1 is GTSNPN and CDR2 is SVGIG in the germline V gene (reference sequence). The CDR3 totals 14 residues. CDR3 residues: CAWVSSEAEETQYF. CDR3 bases: TGTGCCTGGGTGAGCAGCGAGGCTGAAGAGACCCAGTACTTC. Using reference TRBV30 and TRBJ2-5 for the parts outside the CDR3, the full variable domain is SQTIHQWPATLVQPVGSPLSLECTVEGTSNPNLYWYRQAAGRGLQLLFYSVGIGQISSEVPQNLSASRPQDRQFILSSKKLLLSDSGFYLCAWVSSEAEETQYFGPGTRLLVL.